This T cell receptor beta chain was profiled in a study of T cell repertoires in cytomegalovirus infection. Study details: Recently identified HLA-C-restricted CMV epitopes were used, and well-studied HLA-B-restricted CMV epitopes were used as well.

MiXCR was run by TCRdb on the reads, yielding one entry per CDR3 protein. Of 830,000 or so distinct CDR3 sequences listed, 30% to 35% are singletons. The CDR3 consists of 15 residues. Trimming removed 6 bases from V and 3 bases from J, with 18 bases in between. The V gene's germline CDR1 is MNHNS and CDR2 SASEGT. Findings and caveats of the study: Carriers of CMV and the relevant HLA type were discriminated by public TCR beta frequency. The ex vivo response was dominated by HLA-C-restricted CMV-specific TCR beta clonotypes.

Ten or more counts support this clonotype. The antigen is unknown. Specimen: cultured CD8+ T cells from PBMCs, collected from culture after CMV antigen stimulation. This clonotype originated in a human donor in good health (CMV status not recorded). Some clones in this sample may be carry-over from other donors' samples. V gene TRBV6-1 combines with J gene TRBJ2-7; D could derive from TRBD1 or TRBD2 (5 bases each). The CDR3 loop is CASREGRGRSYEQYF. CDR3 coding DNA: TGTGCCAGCAGAGAGGGAAGGGGCCGAAGCTACGAGCAGTACTTC.